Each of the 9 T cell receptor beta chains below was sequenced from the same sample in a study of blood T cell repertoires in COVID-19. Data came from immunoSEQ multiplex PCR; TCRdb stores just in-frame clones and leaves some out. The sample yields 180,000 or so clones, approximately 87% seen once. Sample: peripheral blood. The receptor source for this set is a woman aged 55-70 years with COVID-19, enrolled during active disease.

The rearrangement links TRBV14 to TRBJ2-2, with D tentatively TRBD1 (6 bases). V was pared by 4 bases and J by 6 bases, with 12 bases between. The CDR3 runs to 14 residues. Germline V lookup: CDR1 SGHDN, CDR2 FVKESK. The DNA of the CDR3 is TGTGCCAGCAGCCGTACAGGGTTCGCCGGGGAGCTGTTTTTT. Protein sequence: CASSRTGFAGELFF.

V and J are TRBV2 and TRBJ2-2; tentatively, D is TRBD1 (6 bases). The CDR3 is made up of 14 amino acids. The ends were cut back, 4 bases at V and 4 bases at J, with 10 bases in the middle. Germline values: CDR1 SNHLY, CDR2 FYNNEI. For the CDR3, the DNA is TGTGCCAGCAGTGCCGGGACAACCACCGGGGAGCTGTTTTTT. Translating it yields CASSAGTTTGELFF.

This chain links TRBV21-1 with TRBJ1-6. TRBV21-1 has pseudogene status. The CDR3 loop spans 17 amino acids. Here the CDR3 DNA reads TGTGCCAGCAGCAAAGTCCGAAGGGACTTTAATAATTCACCCCTCCACTTT. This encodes CASSKVRRDFNNSPLHF.

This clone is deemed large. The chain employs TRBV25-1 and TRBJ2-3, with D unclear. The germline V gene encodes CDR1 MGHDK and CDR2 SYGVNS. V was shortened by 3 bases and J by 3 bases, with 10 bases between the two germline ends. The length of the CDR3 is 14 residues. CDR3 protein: CASSDSFGTDTQYF. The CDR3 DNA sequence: TGTGCCAGCAGTGATAGTTTCGGTACAGATACGCAGTATTTT.

CDR3 sequence (DNA): TGCGCCAGCAGCTTGGACGGGTACCCGAATGAAAAACTGTTTTTT. Its protein product is CASSLDGYPNEKLFF. The chain joins TRBV5-1 to TRBJ1-4; no clear D. The CDR3 runs to 15 residues. CDR1 and CDR2 (germline): SGHRS, YFSETQ. Deletions cut 0 bases from V and 5 bases from J, with 11 bases between.

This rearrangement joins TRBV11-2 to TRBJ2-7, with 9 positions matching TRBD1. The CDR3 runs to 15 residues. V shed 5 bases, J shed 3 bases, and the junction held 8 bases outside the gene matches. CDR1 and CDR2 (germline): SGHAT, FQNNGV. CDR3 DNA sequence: TGTGCCAGCAGCCCCCCCGGGACAGGGAACTACGAGCAGTACTTC. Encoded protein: CASSPPGTGNYEQYF.

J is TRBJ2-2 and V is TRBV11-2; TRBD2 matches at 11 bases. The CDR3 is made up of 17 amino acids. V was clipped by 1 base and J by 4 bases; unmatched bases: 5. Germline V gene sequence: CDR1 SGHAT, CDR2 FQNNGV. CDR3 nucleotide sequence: TGTGCCAGCAGCTTAGGGATAGCGGGAGGGAGCACCGGGGAGCTGTTTTTT. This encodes CASSLGIAGGSTGELFF.

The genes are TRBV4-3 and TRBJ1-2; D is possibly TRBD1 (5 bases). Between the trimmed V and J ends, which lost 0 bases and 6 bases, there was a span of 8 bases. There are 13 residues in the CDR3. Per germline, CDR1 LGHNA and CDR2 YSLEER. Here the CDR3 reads CASSQDREDGYTF. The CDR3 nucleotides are TGCGCCAGCAGCCAAGACAGGGAGGATGGCTACACCTTC.

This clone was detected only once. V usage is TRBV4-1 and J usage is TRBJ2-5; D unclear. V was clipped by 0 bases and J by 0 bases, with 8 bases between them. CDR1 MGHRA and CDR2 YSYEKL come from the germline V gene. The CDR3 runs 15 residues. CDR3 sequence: CASSQEWADQETQYF. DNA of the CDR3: TGCGCCAGCAGCCAAGAGTGGGCTGACCAAGAGACCCAGTACTTC.